This T cell receptor (beta chain) was documented in a study of shared clonotypes between healthy human individuals. Notes on this clone: The antigen remains unidentified.

V gave up 3 bases and J gave up 3 bases, with 12 bases separating them. The CDR3 is made up of 14 amino acids. Germline loops: CDR1 SGHAT, CDR2 FQNNGV. Everyone who donated was a Caucasian adult who lived in Nashville, Tennessee. A CD45RA-negative memory subset and a CD45RA+ naive subset were separated from the CD4+ cells. Study-wide findings and caveats: Clonotypes shared by all four donors outscored non-shared clonotypes in generation probability.

Assay execution took place at the deep level. Sequencing was performed with immunoSEQ multiplex PCR; in TCRdb, only in-frame clones are kept and a portion is missing. The top ten hold roughly 1.2% of the sample, which has about 1.5 million clones, approximately 96% seen once. The TCR was taken from a young man in good health. This chain joins TRBV11-2 and TRBJ2-7, with no clear D. What was sequenced was naive CD4+ T cells sorted from blood. The subset: CD45RA+ positively selected. The CDR3 loop is CASSFRGGFYEQYF. The CDR3, as DNA: TGTGCCAGCAGCTTTCGAGGTGGGTTCTACGAGCAGTACTTC.